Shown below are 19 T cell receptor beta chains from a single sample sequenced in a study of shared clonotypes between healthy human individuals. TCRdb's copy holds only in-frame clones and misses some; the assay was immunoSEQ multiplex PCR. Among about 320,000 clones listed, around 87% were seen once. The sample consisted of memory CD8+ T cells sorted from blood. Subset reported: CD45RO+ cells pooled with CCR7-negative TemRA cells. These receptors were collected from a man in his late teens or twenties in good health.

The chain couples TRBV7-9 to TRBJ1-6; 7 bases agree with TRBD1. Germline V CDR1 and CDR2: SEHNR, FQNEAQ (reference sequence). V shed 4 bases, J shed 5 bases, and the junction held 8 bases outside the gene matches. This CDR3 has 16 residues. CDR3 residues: CASSYQQGLDNSPLHF. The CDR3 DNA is TGTGCCAGCAGCTACCAACAGGGGCTTGATAATTCACCCCTCCACTTT.

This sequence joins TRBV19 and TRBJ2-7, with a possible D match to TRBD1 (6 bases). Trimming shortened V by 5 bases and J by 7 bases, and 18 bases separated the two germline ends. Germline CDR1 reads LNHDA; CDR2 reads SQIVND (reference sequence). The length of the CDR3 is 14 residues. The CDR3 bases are TGTGCCAGTAGTGTCACAGGGTATTCAGAAGAGCAGTACTTC. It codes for CASSVTGYSEEQYF.

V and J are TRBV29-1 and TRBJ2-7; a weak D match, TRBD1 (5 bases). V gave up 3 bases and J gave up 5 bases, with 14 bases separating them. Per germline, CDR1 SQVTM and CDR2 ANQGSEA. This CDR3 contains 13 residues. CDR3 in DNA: TGCAGCGTTGATCCCAGGGAACGACACGAGCAGTACTTC. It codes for CSVDPRERHEQYF.

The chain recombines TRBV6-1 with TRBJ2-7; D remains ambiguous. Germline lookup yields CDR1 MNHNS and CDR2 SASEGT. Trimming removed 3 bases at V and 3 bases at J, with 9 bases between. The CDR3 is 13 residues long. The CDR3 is CASSDGRFYEQYF. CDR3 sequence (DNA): TGTGCCAGCAGTGATGGACGGTTCTACGAGCAGTACTTC.

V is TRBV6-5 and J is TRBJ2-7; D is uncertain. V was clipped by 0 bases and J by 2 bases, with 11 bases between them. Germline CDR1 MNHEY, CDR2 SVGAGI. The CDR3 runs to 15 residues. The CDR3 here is CASSYSSQATYEQYF. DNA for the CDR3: TGTGCCAGCAGTTACTCGAGCCAGGCCACCTACGAGCAGTACTTC.

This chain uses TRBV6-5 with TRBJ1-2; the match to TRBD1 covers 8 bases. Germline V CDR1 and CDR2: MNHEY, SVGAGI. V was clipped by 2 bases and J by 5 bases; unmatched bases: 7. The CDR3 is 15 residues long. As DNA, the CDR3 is TGTGCCAGCAGTTACAACCAGGACAGGGTTTATGGCTACACCTTC. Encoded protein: CASSYNQDRVYGYTF.

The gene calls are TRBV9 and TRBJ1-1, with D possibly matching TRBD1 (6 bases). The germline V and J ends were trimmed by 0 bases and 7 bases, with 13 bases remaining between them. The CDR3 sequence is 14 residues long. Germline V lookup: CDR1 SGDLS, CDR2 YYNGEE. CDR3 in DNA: TGTGCCAGCAGCGTAGCCGGGGGGCGCAGTGAAGCTTTCTTT. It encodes CASSVAGGRSEAFF.

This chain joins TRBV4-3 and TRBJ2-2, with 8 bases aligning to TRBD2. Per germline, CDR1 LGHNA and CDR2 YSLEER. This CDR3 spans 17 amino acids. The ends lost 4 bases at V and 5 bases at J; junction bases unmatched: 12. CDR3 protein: CASSPPSGTSSTGELFF. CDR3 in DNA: TGCGCCAGCAGCCCACCCTCCGGGACTAGTTCAACCGGGGAGCTGTTTTTT.

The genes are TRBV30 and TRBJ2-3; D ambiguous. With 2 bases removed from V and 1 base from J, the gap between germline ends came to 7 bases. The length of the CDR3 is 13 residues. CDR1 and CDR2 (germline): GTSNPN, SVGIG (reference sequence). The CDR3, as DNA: TGTGCCTGGAGTACGACTCGCACAGATACGCAGTATTTT. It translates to CAWSTTRTDTQYF.

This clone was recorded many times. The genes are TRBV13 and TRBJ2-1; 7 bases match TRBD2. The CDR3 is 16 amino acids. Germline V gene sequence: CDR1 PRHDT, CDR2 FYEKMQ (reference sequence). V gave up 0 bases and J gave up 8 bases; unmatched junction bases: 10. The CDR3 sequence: CASSLGSSGVRHEQFF. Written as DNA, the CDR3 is TGTGCCAGCAGCTTAGGATCAAGCGGGGTCCGGCATGAGCAGTTCTTC.

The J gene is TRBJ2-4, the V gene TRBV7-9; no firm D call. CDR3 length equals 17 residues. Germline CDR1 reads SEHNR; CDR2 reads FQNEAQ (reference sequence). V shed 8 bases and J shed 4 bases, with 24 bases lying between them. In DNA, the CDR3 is TGTGCCAGCGACCCCCCGATACCACTACGCGGAAAAAACATTCAGTACTTC. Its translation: CASDPPIPLRGKNIQYF.

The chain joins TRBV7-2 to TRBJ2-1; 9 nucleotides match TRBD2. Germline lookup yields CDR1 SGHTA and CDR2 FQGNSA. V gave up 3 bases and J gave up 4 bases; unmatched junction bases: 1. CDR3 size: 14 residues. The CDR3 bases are TGTGCCAGCAGCTTTAGCGGGAGATACAATGAGCAGTTCTTC. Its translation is CASSFSGRYNEQFF.

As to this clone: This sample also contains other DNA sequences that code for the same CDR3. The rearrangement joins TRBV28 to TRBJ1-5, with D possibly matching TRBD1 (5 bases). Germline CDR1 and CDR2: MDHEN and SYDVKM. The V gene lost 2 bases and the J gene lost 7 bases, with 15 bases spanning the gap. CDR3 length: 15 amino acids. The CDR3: CASSLGQGYRQPQHF. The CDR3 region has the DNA TGTGCCAGCAGTTTAGGGCAGGGATATCGGCAGCCCCAGCATTTT.

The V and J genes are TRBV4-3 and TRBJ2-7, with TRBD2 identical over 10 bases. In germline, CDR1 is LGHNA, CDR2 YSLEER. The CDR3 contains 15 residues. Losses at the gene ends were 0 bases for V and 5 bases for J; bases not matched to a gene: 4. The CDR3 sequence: CASSQEASGSHEQYF. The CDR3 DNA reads TGCGCCAGCAGCCAAGAGGCTAGCGGGAGCCACGAGCAGTACTTC.

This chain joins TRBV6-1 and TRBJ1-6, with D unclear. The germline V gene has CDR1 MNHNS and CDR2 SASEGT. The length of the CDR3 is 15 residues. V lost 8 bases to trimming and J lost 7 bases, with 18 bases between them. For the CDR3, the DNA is TGTGCCAGCGTAGTGAGACCTGAATCCAATTCACCCCTCCACTTT. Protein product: CASVVRPESNSPLHF.

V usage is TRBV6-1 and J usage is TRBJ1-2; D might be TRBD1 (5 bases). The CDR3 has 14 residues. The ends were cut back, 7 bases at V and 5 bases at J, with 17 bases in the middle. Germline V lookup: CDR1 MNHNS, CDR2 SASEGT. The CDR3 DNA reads TGTGCCAGCACCCTGTCCCGGGACCTTTATGGCTACACCTTC. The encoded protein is CASTLSRDLYGYTF.

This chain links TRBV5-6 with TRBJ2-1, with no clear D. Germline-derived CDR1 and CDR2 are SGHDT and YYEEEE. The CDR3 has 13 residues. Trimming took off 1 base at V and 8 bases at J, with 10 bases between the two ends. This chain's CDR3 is CASSLMGNHEQFF. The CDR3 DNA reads TGTGCCAGCAGCTTGATGGGGAACCATGAGCAGTTCTTC. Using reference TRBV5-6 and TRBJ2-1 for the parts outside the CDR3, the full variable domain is DAGVTQSPTHLIKTRGQQVTLRCSPKSGHDTVSWYQQALGQGPQFIFQYYEEEERQRGNFPDRFSGHQFPNYSSELNVNALLLGDSALYLCASSLMGNHEQFFGPGTRLTVL.

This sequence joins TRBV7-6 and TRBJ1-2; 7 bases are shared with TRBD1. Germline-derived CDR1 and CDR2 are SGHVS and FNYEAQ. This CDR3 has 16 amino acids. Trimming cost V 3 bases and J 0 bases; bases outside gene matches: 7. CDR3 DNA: TGTGCCAGCAGCTTTTACAGGGGTGGGACTAACTATGGCTACACCTTC. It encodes CASSFYRGGTNYGYTF. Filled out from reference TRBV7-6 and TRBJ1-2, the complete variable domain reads GAGVSQSPRYKVTKRGQDVALRCDPISGHVSLYWYRQALGQGPEFLTYFNYEAQQDKSGLPNDRFSAERPEGSISTLTIQRTEQRDSAMYRCASSFYRGGTNYGYTFGSGTRLTVV.

The CDR3 nucleotides read TGTGCCTGGAGTGACCGGGACGGCGGCACCGGGGAGCTGTTTTTT. Protein sequence: CAWSDRDGGTGELFF. The chain employs TRBV30 and TRBJ2-2; D is tentatively TRBD1 or TRBD2 (5 bases each). Germline CDR1 and CDR2: GTSNPN and SVGIG (reference sequence). V was trimmed by 1 base and J by 4 bases, leaving 13 bases between them. The CDR3 totals 15 residues.